The TCR beta chain described here comes from a study of T cells in localized non-small cell lung cancer. With V trimmed by 7 bases and J by 6 bases, 6 bases remained unmatched. The CDR3 is 14 amino acids. CDR1 MNHNY and CDR2 SVGAGI come from the germline V gene (reference sequence). Clones were read by immunoSEQ multiplex PCR, and TCRdb kept only the in-frame ones, dropping some. The table shows under 50,000 clones, with roughly 86% occurring only once. This clone was observed a single time. The input for sequencing was PBMCs, taken before any cancer treatment. This chain connects TRBV6-6 to TRBJ1-1; TRBD1 agrees at 12 bases. This sequence was found in a man aged 40 to 69 with stage II lung adenocarcinoma. CDR3 sequence (DNA): TGTGCCAGCACTCCTCGGGACAGGGGGCCTGAAGCTTTCTTT. Translated: CASTPRDRGPEAFF.